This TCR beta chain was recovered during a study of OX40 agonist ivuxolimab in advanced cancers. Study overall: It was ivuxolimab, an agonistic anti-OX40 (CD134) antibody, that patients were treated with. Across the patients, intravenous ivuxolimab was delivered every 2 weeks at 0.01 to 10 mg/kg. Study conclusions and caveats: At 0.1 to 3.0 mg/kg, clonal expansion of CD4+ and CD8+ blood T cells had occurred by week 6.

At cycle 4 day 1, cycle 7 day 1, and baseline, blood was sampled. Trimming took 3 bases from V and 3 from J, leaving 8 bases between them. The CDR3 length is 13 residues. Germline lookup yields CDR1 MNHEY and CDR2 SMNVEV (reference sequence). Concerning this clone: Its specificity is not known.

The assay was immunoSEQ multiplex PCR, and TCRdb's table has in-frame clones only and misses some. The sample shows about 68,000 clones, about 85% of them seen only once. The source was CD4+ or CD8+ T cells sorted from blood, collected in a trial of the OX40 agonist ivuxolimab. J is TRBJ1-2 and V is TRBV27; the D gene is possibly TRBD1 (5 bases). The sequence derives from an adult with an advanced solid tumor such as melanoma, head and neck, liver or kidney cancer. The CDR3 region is CASSFWGDYGYTF. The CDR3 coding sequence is TGTGCCAGCAGTTTCTGGGGGGACTATGGCTACACCTTC.